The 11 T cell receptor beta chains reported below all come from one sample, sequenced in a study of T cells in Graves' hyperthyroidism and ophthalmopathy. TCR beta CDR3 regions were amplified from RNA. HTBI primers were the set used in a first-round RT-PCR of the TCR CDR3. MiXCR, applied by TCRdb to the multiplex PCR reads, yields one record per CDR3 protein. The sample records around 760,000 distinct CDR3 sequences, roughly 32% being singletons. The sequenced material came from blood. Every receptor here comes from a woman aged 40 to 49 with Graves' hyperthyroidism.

The CDR3: CSVDGNTGNNEQFF. CDR3 coding DNA: TGCAGCGTTGACGGTAACACTGGAAACAATGAGCAGTTCTTC. The chain combines TRBV29-1 with TRBJ2-1; D is unresolved. CDR1 is SQVTM, CDR2 ANQGSEA, per germline. V was pared by 3 bases and J by 5 bases, with 14 bases between. There are 14 residues in the CDR3.

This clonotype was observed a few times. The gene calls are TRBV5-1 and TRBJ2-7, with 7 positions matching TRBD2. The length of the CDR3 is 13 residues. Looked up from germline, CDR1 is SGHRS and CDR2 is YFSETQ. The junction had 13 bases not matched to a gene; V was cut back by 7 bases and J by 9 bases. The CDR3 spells CASAEGGVRGQYF. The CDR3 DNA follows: TGCGCCAGCGCCGAGGGAGGGGTGAGGGGGCAGTACTTC. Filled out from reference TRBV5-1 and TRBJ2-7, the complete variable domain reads KAGVTQTPRYLIKTRGQQVTLSCSPISGHRSVSWYQQTPGQGLQFLFEYFSETQRNKGNFPGRFSGRQFSNSRSEMNVSTLELGDSALYLCASAEGGVRGQYFGPGTRLTVT.

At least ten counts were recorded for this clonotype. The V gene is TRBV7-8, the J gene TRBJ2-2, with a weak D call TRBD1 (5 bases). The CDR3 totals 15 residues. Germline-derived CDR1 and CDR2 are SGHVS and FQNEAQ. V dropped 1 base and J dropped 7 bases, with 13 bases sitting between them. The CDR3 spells CASSLVRGQGGELFF. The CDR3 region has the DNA TGTGCCAGCAGCTTAGTTCGTGGGCAGGGCGGGGAGCTGTTTTTT.

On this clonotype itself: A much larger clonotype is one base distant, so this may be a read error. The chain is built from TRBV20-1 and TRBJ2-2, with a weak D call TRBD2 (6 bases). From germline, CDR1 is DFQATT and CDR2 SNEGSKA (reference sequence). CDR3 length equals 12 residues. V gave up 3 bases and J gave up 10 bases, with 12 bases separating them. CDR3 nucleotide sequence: TGCAGTGCTAGGGAGGGAGCCGAGGAGCTGTTTTTT. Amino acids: CSAREGAEELFF.

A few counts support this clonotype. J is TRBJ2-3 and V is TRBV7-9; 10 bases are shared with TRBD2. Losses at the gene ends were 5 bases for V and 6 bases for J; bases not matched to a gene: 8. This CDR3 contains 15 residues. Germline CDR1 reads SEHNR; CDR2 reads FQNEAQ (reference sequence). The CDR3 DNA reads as TGTGCCAGCAGCCGCGGGCTAGCGGGGGTGGATACGCAGTATTTT. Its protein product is CASSRGLAGVDTQYF.

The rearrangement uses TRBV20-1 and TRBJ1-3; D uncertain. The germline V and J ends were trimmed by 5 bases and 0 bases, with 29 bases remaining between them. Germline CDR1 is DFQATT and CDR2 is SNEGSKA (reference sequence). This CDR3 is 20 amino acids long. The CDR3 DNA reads TGCAGTGCTTCCACGTTGCCCTTCCTCTCAAGGGTAGACTCTGGAAACACCATATATTTT. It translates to CSASTLPFLSRVDSGNTIYF.

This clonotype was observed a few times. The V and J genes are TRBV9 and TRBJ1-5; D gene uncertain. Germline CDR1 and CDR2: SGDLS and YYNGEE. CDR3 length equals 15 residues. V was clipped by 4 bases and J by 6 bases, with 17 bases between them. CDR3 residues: CASSLSGERSQPQHF. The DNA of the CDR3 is TGTGCCAGCAGCCTAAGCGGGGAGAGGAGTCAGCCCCAGCATTTT.

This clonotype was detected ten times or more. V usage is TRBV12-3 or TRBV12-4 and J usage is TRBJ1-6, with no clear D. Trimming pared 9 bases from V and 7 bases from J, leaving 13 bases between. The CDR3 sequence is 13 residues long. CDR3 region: CASKGSNNSPLHF. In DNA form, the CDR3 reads TGTGCCAGTAAAGGGTCTAACAATTCACCCCTCCACTTT.

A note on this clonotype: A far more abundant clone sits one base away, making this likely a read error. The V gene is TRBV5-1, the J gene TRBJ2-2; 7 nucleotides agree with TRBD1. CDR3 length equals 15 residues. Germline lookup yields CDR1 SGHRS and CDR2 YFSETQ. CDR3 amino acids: CASSSGTANTGELSF. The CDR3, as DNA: TGCGCCAGCAGCTCCGGGACAGCGAACACCGGGGAGCTGTCTTTT.

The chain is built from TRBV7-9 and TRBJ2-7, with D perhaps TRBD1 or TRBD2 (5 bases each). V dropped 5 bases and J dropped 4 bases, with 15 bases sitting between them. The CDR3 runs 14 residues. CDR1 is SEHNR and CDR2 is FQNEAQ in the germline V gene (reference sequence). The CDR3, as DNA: TGTGCCAGCAGCGGGGGTAGGGGCCTATACGAGCAGTACTTC. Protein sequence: CASSGGRGLYEQYF. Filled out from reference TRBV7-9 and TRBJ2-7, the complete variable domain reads DTGVSQNPRHKITKRGQNVTFRCDPISEHNRLYWYRQTLGQGPEFLTYFQNEAQLEKSRLLSDRFSAERPKGSFSTLEIQRTEQGDSAMYLCASSGGRGLYEQYFGPGTRLTVT.

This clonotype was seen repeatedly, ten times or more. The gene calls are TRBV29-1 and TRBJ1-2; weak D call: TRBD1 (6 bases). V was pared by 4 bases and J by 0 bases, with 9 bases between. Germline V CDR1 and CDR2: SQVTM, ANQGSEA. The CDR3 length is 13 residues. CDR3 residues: CSVGGGPNYGYTF. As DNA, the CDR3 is TGCAGCGTTGGAGGGGGTCCTAACTATGGCTACACCTTC. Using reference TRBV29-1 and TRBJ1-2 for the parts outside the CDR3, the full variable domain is SAVISQKPSRDICQRGTSLTIQCQVDSQVTMMFWYRQQPGQSLTLIATANQGSEATYESGFVIDKFPISRPNLTFSTLTVSNMSPEDSSIYLCSVGGGPNYGYTFGSGTRLTVV.